The entry that follows covers one T cell receptor beta chain sequence. Its antigen remains unknown. The data belong to a study of T cell repertoires in cytomegalovirus infection. Study-level background: The public TCR beta signatures pointed to both CMV infection and matching HLA type. Study results and caveats: Summed frequency of shared TCR beta families picked out CMV carriers who also had the relevant HLA. Dominant in the ex vivo response were TCR beta clonotypes restricted by HLA-C and specific for CMV.

TCRdb ran MiXCR on the reads and lists one entry per CDR3 protein. Of 830,000 or so distinct CDR3 sequences in the sample, about 30% were seen once. Trimming took 6 bases from V and 1 from J, leaving 18 bases between them. CDR3 length: 15 residues. The germline V gene encodes CDR1 SQVTM and CDR2 ANQGSEA. The TCR was taken from a human donor in good health (CMV status not recorded). Some clones in this sample may be carry-over from other donors' samples. This chain links TRBV29-1 with TRBJ1-1, with no clear D. Material: cultured CD8+ T cells from PBMCs, obtained from culture after CMV antigen stimulation. CDR3 sequence reads: CSVPGSVRRNTEAFF. For the CDR3, the DNA is TGCAGCGTCCCCGGTTCGGTAAGAAGGAACACTGAAGCTTTCTTT.